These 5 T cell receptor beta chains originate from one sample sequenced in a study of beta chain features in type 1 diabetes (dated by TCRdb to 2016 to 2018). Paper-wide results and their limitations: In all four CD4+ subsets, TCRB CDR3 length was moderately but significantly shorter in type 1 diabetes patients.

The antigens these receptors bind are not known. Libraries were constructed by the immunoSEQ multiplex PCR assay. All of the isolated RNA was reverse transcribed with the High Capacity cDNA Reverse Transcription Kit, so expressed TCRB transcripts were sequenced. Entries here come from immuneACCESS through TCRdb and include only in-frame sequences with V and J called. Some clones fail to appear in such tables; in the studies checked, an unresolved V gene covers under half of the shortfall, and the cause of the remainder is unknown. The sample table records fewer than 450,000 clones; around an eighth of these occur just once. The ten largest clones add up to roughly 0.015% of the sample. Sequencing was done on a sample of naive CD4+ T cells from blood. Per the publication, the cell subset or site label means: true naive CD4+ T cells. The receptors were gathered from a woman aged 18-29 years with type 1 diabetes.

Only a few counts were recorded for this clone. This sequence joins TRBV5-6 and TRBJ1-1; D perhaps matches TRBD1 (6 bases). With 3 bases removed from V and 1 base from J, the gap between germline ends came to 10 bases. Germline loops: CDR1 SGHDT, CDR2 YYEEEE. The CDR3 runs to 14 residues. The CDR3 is CASSWIRGNTEAFF. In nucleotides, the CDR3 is TGTGCCAGCAGCTGGATCAGGGGGAACACTGAAGCTTTCTTT. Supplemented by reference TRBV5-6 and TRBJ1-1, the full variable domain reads DAGVTQSPTHLIKTRGQQVTLRCSPKSGHDTVSWYQQALGQGPQFIFQYYEEEERQRGNFPDRFSGHQFPNYSSELNVNALLLGDSALYLCASSWIRGNTEAFFGQGTRLTVV.

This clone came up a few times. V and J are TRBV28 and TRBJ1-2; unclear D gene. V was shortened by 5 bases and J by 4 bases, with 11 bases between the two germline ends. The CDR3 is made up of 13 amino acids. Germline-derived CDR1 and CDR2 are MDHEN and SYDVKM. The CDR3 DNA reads TGTGCCAGCAGTCGCCGGGATGTCTATGGCTACACCTTC. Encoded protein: CASSRRDVYGYTF.

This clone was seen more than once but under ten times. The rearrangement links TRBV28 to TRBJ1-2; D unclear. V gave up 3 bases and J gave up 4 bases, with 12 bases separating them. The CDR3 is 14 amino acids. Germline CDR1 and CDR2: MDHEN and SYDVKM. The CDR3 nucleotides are TGTGCCAGCAGTTTGGAGGGTCGGGTCTATGGCTACACCTTC. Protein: CASSLEGRVYGYTF.

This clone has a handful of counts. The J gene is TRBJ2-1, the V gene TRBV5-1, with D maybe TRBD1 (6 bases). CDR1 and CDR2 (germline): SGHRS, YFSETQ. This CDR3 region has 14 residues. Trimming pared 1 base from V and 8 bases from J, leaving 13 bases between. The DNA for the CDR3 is TGCGCCAGCAGCTTGCGGAGCAGGGGCGATGAGCAGTTCTTC. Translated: CASSLRSRGDEQFF.

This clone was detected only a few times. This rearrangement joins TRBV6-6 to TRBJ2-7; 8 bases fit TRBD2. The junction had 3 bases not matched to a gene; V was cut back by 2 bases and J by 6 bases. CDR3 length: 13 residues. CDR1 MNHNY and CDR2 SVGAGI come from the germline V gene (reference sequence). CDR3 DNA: TGTGCCAGCAGTTACCAGCGGGAGCTCGAGCAGTACGTC. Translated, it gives CASSYQRELEQYV.